This T cell receptor beta chain was captured by sequencing in a study of cytomegalovirus exposure and HLA in healthy donors. Study context: Caucasian-associated ancestry cluster membership applied to about 83% of around 400 genotyped donors.

This PCR relied on a set of 60 Vbeta primers and 13 Jbeta primers. Method: immunoSEQ multiplex PCR; TCRdb's copy keeps in-frame clones and lacks some. The table includes roughly 170,000 clones, around four fifths detected once. Study-level results: A later analysis showed TCR association rates differing by HLA locus, peaking at DRB1 and lowest at HLA-C. TRBV6-2, TRBV6-3 and some other V segments were unresolvable in 87-base-pair reads. Certain sequence variants were highly shared and formed a cluster, and this cluster was likely a sequencing artifact.

To note about this clone: Antigen specificity is unknown.

V lost 4 bases, J lost 2 bases, and 6 bases stayed unmatched. This CDR3 has 16 amino acids. Germline loops: CDR1 SEHNR, CDR2 FQNEAQ (reference sequence). The specimen was PBMCs. This TCR came from a man aged 30 to 39 in good health and CMV-seronegative. The chain recombines TRBV7-9 with TRBJ1-3, with 9 bases identical to TRBD1. CDR3 protein: CASSSTTGGTGNTIYF. In DNA, the CDR3 is TGTGCCAGCAGCTCGACGACAGGGGGGACTGGAAACACCATATATTTT.